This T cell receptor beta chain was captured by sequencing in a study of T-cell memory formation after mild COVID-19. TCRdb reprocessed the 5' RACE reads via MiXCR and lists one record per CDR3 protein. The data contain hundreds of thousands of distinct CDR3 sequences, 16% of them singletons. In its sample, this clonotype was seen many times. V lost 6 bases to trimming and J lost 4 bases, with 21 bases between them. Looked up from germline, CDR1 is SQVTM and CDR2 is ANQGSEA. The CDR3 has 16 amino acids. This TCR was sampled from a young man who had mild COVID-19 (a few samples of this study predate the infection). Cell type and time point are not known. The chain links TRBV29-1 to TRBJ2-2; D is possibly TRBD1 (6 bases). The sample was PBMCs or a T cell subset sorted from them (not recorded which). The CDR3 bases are TGCAGCGTCGCCGGGCTTGGGGGCCGGTTCACCGGGGAGCTGTTTTTT. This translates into CSVAGLGGRFTGELFF.